This T cell receptor beta chain came from a study of blood T cell repertoires in COVID-19. The wider study: Samples representing acute and convalescent COVID-19 were sourced from the United States, Italy and Spain.

Repertoires were generated with immunoSEQ multiplex PCR, while TCRdb's copy carries only in-frame clones and drops some. The sample comprises 260,000 or so clones, roughly 84% of which are singletons, and roughly 8.6% rests with the top ten. This clone was seen just once. The sequence came from a human donor in a cohort sampled during active COVID-19. Sequences were obtained from peripheral blood.

The CDR3 is CASSIYQETQYF. Written as DNA, the CDR3 is TGTGCCAGCTCAATCTACCAAGAGACCCAGTACTTC. J is TRBJ2-5 and V is TRBV18; no definite D call. The CDR3 is 12 amino acids. From germline, CDR1 is KGHSH and CDR2 LQKENI. With 5 bases removed from V and 0 bases from J, the gap between germline ends came to 4 bases.